This T cell receptor (beta chain) derives from a study of blood T cell repertoires in COVID-19. As for the study in general: Samples came from the United States, Italy and Spain, spanning acute and convalescent COVID-19.

Trimming took 5 bases from V and 4 from J, leaving 6 bases between them. CDR3 size: 12 residues. In germline, CDR1 is MNHEY, CDR2 SVGEGT. Ages ranged from roughly 18 to 100 years, with residence in 24 US areas. Original handling: Nucleated cell counts were estimated from reference gene primer amplification. Sequenced by immunoSEQ multiplex PCR; TCRdb stores in-frame clones only, minus some. The V and J calls and clone size are taken from that table; D and trimming were inferred from the DNA. The repertoire consists of hundreds of thousands of clones, with about 85% occurring once and the leading ten covering about 6%.

The receptor was isolated from a woman aged 30 to 39 with acute COVID-19. The chain joins TRBV6-2 or TRBV6-3 to TRBJ2-1; D ambiguous. Material: PBMCs or T cells enriched from blood (not recorded which). The CDR3 DNA reads as TGTGCCAGCAGTCCCAGATACAATGAGCAGTTCTTC. Protein: CASSPRYNEQFF.